Listed below are T cell receptor beta chains from one sample, sequenced in a study of read filtering for tumor transcriptome and immune sequencing. One entry per CDR3 protein results from TCRdb running MiXCR on the reads. The table includes about 130,000 distinct CDR3 sequences, 10% to 15% detected once. Source material: a population of CD138-negative cells sorted from bone marrow. These receptors came from a donor over 35 with multiple myeloma. The CDR3 runs from the conserved cysteine through the conserved F or W. The order of the fields is V gene, J gene, clone size, D gene, CDR3 protein, CDR3 DNA. D genes are given only for firm matches. Size tells how often a clone was seen (once, few, many) or the class of an expanded clone, and some rows leave it out.

V gene: TRBV20-1; J gene: TRBJ2-3; clone size: many; D gene: NA; CDR3 protein: CSAQSPPRGLTDTQYF; CDR3 DNA: TGCAGTGCCCAAAGTCCCCCGAGGGGCCTCACAGATACGCAGTATTTT
V gene: TRBV9; J gene: TRBJ2-5; clone size: many; D gene: TRBD1; CDR3 protein: CASSATPQTGETQYF; CDR3 DNA: TGTGCCAGCAGCGCCACCCCCCAGACAGGGGAGACCCAGTACTTC
V gene: TRBV30; J gene: TRBJ2-6; clone size: few; D gene: TRBD1; CDR3 protein: CAWSGQVSGANVLAF; CDR3 DNA: TGTGCCTGGAGCGGACAGGTTTCTGGGGCCAACGTCCTGGCTTTC
V gene: TRBV7-2; J gene: TRBJ2-1; clone size: few; D gene: NA; CDR3 protein: CASSLNRRGFF; CDR3 DNA: TGTGCCAGCAGCTTGAACCGAAGAGGGTTCTTC
V gene: TRBV6-1; J gene: TRBJ2-1; clone size: many; D gene: NA; CDR3 protein: CASREGGPHNEQFF; CDR3 DNA: TGTGCCAGCAGGGAGGGGGGCCCCCACAATGAGCAGTTCTTC
V gene: TRBV6-6; J gene: TRBJ2-4; clone size: many; D gene: NA; CDR3 protein: CASSYAGQSKNIQYF; CDR3 DNA: TGTGCCAGCAGTTACGCCGGACAGTCCAAAAACATTCAGTACTTC
V gene: TRBV18; J gene: TRBJ2-7; clone size: many; D gene: NA; CDR3 protein: CASSPPIRQTYEQYF; CDR3 DNA: TGTGCCAGCTCACCACCTATCCGACAGACATACGAGCAGTACTTC
V gene: TRBV20-1; J gene: TRBJ1-1; clone size: many; D gene: NA; CDR3 protein: CSAREGFTEAFF; CDR3 DNA: TGCAGTGCTAGGGAAGGGTTCACTGAAGCTTTCTTT
V gene: TRBV20-1; J gene: TRBJ2-7; clone size: many; D gene: NA; CDR3 protein: CSASEVTTRFNEQYF; CDR3 DNA: TGCAGTGCTAGCGAAGTGACTACAAGATTCAACGAGCAGTACTTC
V gene: TRBV7-9; J gene: TRBJ1-3; clone size: few; D gene: NA; CDR3 protein: CASSSHRDGVNTIYF; CDR3 DNA: TGTGCCAGCAGCTCCCACAGGGATGGGGTCAACACCATATATTTT
V gene: TRBV5-6; J gene: TRBJ2-7; clone size: NA; D gene: NA; CDR3 protein: CASSSDSSYEQYF; CDR3 DNA: TGTGCCAGCAGCTCGGACAGCTCCTACGAGCAGTACTTC
V gene: TRBV29-1; J gene: TRBJ1-1; clone size: few; D gene: NA; CDR3 protein: CSADPGRAAAFF; CDR3 DNA: TGCAGCGCTGACCCGGGACGGGCGGCGGCTTTCTTT
V gene: TRBV6-2/TRBV6-3; J gene: TRBJ1-5; clone size: NA; D gene: NA; CDR3 protein: CASSYSQTQSNQPQHF; CDR3 DNA: TGTGCCAGCAGTTACTCCCAGACTCAGAGCAATCAGCCCCAGCATTTT
V gene: TRBV7-2; J gene: TRBJ2-3; clone size: many; D gene: TRBD2; CDR3 protein: CASSPTSGGARNTQYF; CDR3 DNA: TGTGCCAGCAGCCCCACATCGGGGGGGGCTAGGAATACGCAGTATTTT
V gene: TRBV19; J gene: TRBJ2-1; clone size: few; D gene: NA; CDR3 protein: CASSNTISYDEQFF; CDR3 DNA: TGTGCCAGTAGTAACACCATCTCCTACGATGAGCAGTTCTTC
V gene: TRBV19; J gene: TRBJ2-3; clone size: many; D gene: NA; CDR3 protein: CASSLRATDTQYF; CDR3 DNA: TGTGCCAGTAGTCTTCGGGCCACAGATACGCAGTATTTT
V gene: TRBV28; J gene: TRBJ2-2; clone size: NA; D gene: NA; CDR3 protein: CASSSLRGNTGELFF; CDR3 DNA: TGTGCCAGCAGCTCCCTAAGGGGGAACACCGGGGAGCTGTTTTTT
V gene: TRBV7-9; J gene: TRBJ2-1; clone size: few; D gene: NA; CDR3 protein: CASSSTGRSYNEQFF; CDR3 DNA: TGTGCCAGCAGCTCCACAGGGAGATCCTACAATGAGCAGTTCTTC
V gene: TRBV23-1; J gene: TRBJ2-4; clone size: many; D gene: TRBD2; CDR3 protein: CASSQGTSLRAKNIQYF; CDR3 DNA: TGCGCCAGCAGTCAAGGGACTAGCCTCCGGGCCAAAAACATTCAGTACTTC
V gene: TRBV12-3/TRBV12-4; J gene: TRBJ1-6; clone size: many; D gene: TRBD1; CDR3 protein: CASSSDRVYSPLHF; CDR3 DNA: TGTGCCAGCAGTTCTGACAGGGTTTATTCACCCCTCCACTTT
V gene: TRBV6-5; J gene: TRBJ1-5; clone size: NA; D gene: NA; CDR3 protein: CASSPSNGRTYQPQHF; CDR3 DNA: TGTGCCAGCTCGCCTAGTAACGGACGGACCTATCAGCCCCAGCATTTT
V gene: TRBV20-1; J gene: TRBJ1-4; clone size: many; D gene: NA; CDR3 protein: CSAPIKTGDEKLFF; CDR3 DNA: TGCAGTGCGCCTATTAAGACGGGTGATGAAAAACTGTTTTTT
V gene: TRBV20-1; J gene: TRBJ2-1; clone size: many; D gene: NA; CDR3 protein: CSASGRFYNEQFF; CDR3 DNA: TGCAGTGCTAGCGGAAGGTTCTACAATGAGCAGTTCTTC
V gene: TRBV5-1; J gene: TRBJ1-2; clone size: many; D gene: NA; CDR3 protein: CASSLYGGRNYGYTF; CDR3 DNA: TGCGCCAGCAGCCTTTACGGGGGGCGTAACTATGGCTACACCTTC
V gene: TRBV20-1; J gene: TRBJ2-1; clone size: many; D gene: TRBD2; CDR3 protein: CSARDGASGSSTYNEQFF; CDR3 DNA: TGCAGTGCTAGAGATGGAGCTAGCGGGAGTAGTACCTACAATGAGCAGTTCTTC
V gene: TRBV7-2; J gene: TRBJ1-4; clone size: many; D gene: NA; CDR3 protein: CASSLSRTEEEKLFF; CDR3 DNA: TGTGCCAGCAGCTTATCAAGGACAGAAGAGGAAAAACTGTTTTTT
V gene: TRBV6-6; J gene: TRBJ1-1; clone size: many; D gene: NA; CDR3 protein: CASRPLITNTEAFF; CDR3 DNA: TGTGCCAGCAGGCCCCTAATTACGAACACTGAAGCTTTCTTT
V gene: TRBV5-6; J gene: TRBJ2-1; clone size: many; D gene: TRBD1; CDR3 protein: CASSRGQDYEQFF; CDR3 DNA: TGTGCCAGCAGCCGCGGACAGGACTATGAGCAGTTCTTC
V gene: TRBV4-2; J gene: TRBJ1-2; clone size: few; D gene: TRBD1; CDR3 protein: CASSQERQGYGYTF; CDR3 DNA: TGTGCCAGCAGCCAAGAGAGACAGGGCTATGGCTACACCTTC
V gene: TRBV12-3/TRBV12-4; J gene: TRBJ2-6; clone size: NA; D gene: NA; CDR3 protein: CASSYRVGANVLTF; CDR3 DNA: TGTGCCAGCAGTTACCGTGTTGGGGCCAACGTCCTGACTTTC
V gene: TRBV5-1; J gene: TRBJ2-7; clone size: few; D gene: NA; CDR3 protein: CAGSLDQYEQYF; CDR3 DNA: TGCGCCGGCAGCTTGGATCAATACGAGCAGTACTTC
V gene: TRBV7-2; J gene: TRBJ2-3; clone size: NA; D gene: NA; CDR3 protein: CASSLAGQSTDTQYF; CDR3 DNA: TGTGCCAGCAGCTTAGCGGGACAAAGCACAGATACGCAGTATTTT
V gene: TRBV7-8; J gene: TRBJ1-4; clone size: many; D gene: NA; CDR3 protein: CASSPGVRYSNEKLFF; CDR3 DNA: TGTGCCAGCAGCCCGGGAGTGCGGTATTCTAATGAAAAACTGTTTTTT
V gene: TRBV7-2; J gene: TRBJ2-2; clone size: many; D gene: NA; CDR3 protein: CASSLWGRNTGELFF; CDR3 DNA: TGTGCCAGCAGCTTATGGGGCCGAAACACCGGGGAGCTGTTTTTT
V gene: TRBV6-2/TRBV6-3; J gene: TRBJ2-2; clone size: many; D gene: TRBD2; CDR3 protein: CASTPSGAGELFF; CDR3 DNA: TGTGCCAGCACCCCTAGCGGAGCCGGGGAGCTGTTTTTT
V gene: TRBV6-5; J gene: TRBJ2-1; clone size: NA; D gene: TRBD2; CDR3 protein: CASSYPGLAGLNEQFF; CDR3 DNA: TGTGCCAGCAGTTACCCGGGACTAGCGGGGCTCAATGAGCAGTTCTTC
V gene: TRBV5-1; J gene: TRBJ1-3; clone size: many; D gene: NA; CDR3 protein: CASSTGDSRSGNTIYF; CDR3 DNA: TGCGCCAGCAGCACGGGGGACTCCCGCTCTGGAAACACCATATATTTT
V gene: TRBV19; J gene: TRBJ1-3; clone size: NA; D gene: NA; CDR3 protein: CASSRPGRTVGNTIYF; CDR3 DNA: TGTGCCAGTAGTCGCCCTGGCCGGACTGTTGGAAACACCATATATTTT
V gene: TRBV20-1; J gene: TRBJ2-5; clone size: many; D gene: TRBD1; CDR3 protein: CSARGQHQETQYF; CDR3 DNA: TGCAGTGCTAGGGGACAGCACCAAGAGACCCAGTACTTC
V gene: TRBV19; J gene: TRBJ1-5; clone size: NA; D gene: NA; CDR3 protein: CASSIGRNSNQPRHF; CDR3 DNA: TGTGCCAGTAGTATAGGGCGGAACAGCAATCAGCCCCGGCATTTT
V gene: TRBV6-5; J gene: TRBJ2-2; clone size: many; D gene: NA; CDR3 protein: CASSYQTVGTGELFF; CDR3 DNA: TGTGCCAGCAGTTATCAGACAGTCGGCACCGGGGAGCTGTTTTTT
V gene: TRBV5-5; J gene: TRBJ2-5; clone size: many; D gene: NA; CDR3 protein: CASSLASEETQYF; CDR3 DNA: TGTGCCAGCAGCTTGGCCTCAGAAGAGACCCAGTACTTC
V gene: TRBV7-8; J gene: TRBJ1-1; clone size: many; D gene: NA; CDR3 protein: CASSFSTGIRQVNTEAFF; CDR3 DNA: TGTGCCAGCAGCTTCTCAACAGGGATCCGACAGGTGAACACTGAAGCTTTCTTT
V gene: TRBV7-8; J gene: TRBJ2-7; clone size: NA; D gene: NA; CDR3 protein: CASSSRISSYEQCF; CDR3 DNA: TGTGCCAGCAGCTCCAGGATCAGCTCCTACGAGCAGTGCTTC
V gene: TRBV30; J gene: TRBJ1-2; clone size: NA; D gene: TRBD1; CDR3 protein: CAWSATGLANYGYTF; CDR3 DNA: TGTGCCTGGAGTGCGACAGGGTTAGCTAACTATGGCTACACCTTC
V gene: TRBV5-1; J gene: TRBJ2-2; clone size: NA; D gene: TRBD2; CDR3 protein: CASSTRLAGAGELFF; CDR3 DNA: TGCGCCAGCAGCACAAGACTAGCGGGGGCCGGGGAGCTGTTTTTT
V gene: TRBV11-2; J gene: TRBJ2-7; clone size: many; D gene: NA; CDR3 protein: CASSPSGYEQYF; CDR3 DNA: TGTGCCAGCAGCCCGAGCGGGTACGAGCAGTACTTC
V gene: TRBV20-1; J gene: TRBJ2-3; clone size: many; D gene: TRBD2; CDR3 protein: CSANPLAGGSTDTQYF; CDR3 DNA: TGCAGTGCTAACCCTCTAGCGGGGGGAAGCACAGATACGCAGTATTTT
V gene: TRBV20-1; J gene: TRBJ2-1; clone size: many; D gene: NA; CDR3 protein: CSAPSGPNNEQFF; CDR3 DNA: TGCAGTGCCCCGAGTGGCCCTAACAATGAGCAGTTCTTC
V gene: TRBV7-8; J gene: TRBJ2-5; clone size: many; D gene: NA; CDR3 protein: CASSLRDLGETQYF; CDR3 DNA: TGTGCCAGCAGCTTAAGGGACCTCGGAGAGACCCAGTACTTC
V gene: TRBV6-2/TRBV6-3; J gene: TRBJ1-1; clone size: NA; D gene: NA; CDR3 protein: CASSPTREENTEAFF; CDR3 DNA: TGTGCCAGCAGCCCGACCCGCGAGGAGAACACTGAAGCTTTCTTT
V gene: TRBV6-4; J gene: TRBJ1-5; clone size: few; D gene: NA; CDR3 protein: CASSAEGGRQPQHF; CDR3 DNA: TGTGCCAGCAGTGCAGAGGGGGGTCGGCAGCCCCAGCATTTT
V gene: TRBV23-1; J gene: TRBJ2-3; clone size: many; D gene: NA; CDR3 protein: CAGTGHTDTQYF; CDR3 DNA: TGCGCCGGAACAGGGCACACAGATACGCAGTATTTT